The rows below give T cell receptor beta chains drawn from one sample of a study of patients with pleural tuberculosis. MiXCR was run by TCRdb on the reads, yielding one entry per CDR3 protein. Of around 49,000 distinct CDR3 sequences listed, about 7.3% are singletons. These receptors were obtained from a human donor with pleural tuberculosis. Both conserved end residues are part of each CDR3. The order of the fields is CDR3 length, V gene, D gene, clone size, J gene, CDR3 DNA, CDR3 protein. D genes are given only for firm matches. Clone size is shown for a subset of rows, as once, few, many or a class of expanded clone.

>15|TRBV29-1|TRBD2|many|TRBJ2-3
TGCAGCGTCAAGGTAGCGGGAGGTTACACAGATACGCAGTATTTT
CSVKVAGGYTDTQYF
>11|TRBV29-1|TRBD1|few|TRBJ1-2
TGCAGCGGACAGGGTAACTATGGCTACACCTTC
CSGQGNYGYTF
>16|TRBV11-1|TRBD1|many|TRBJ2-3
TGTGCCAGCAGCAGAGGACAGGGCGTGATCACAGATACGCAGTATTTT
CASSRGQGVITDTQYF
>15|TRBV5-6|TRBD1|many|TRBJ1-6
TGTGCCAGCAGCTCGCCGCGACAGGGAGGCTCACCCCTCCACTTT
CASSSPRQGGSPLHF
>14|TRBV29-1|-|-|TRBJ2-3
TGCAGCGTTGCTTCTTGGGACCCCACAGATACGCAGTATTTT
CSVASWDPTDTQYF
>17|TRBV11-1|-|few|TRBJ2-1
TGTGCCAGCAGCTTAGGCGCGGGGAGAGACGTTTTCTATGAGCAGTTCTTC
CASSLGAGRDVFYEQFF
>13|TRBV29-1|-|few|TRBJ2-3
TGCAGCGTTGTTGTGGGTAGCACAGATACGCAGTATTTT
CSVVVGSTDTQYF
>14|TRBV18|-|few|TRBJ2-5
TGTGCCAGCTCACCACTCGGGGTCCCTGAGACCCAGTACTTC
CASSPLGVPETQYF
>13|TRBV4-2|-|many|TRBJ2-3
TGTGCCAGCAGCCCTCAGTCGGCAGATACGCAGTATTTT
CASSPQSADTQYF
>15|TRBV9|-|few|TRBJ2-2
TGTGCCAGCAGCGTAGCGGGGGCGAACACCGGGGAGCTGTTTTTT
CASSVAGANTGELFF
>15|TRBV11-2|TRBD1|few|TRBJ1-1
TGTGCCAGCAGCTTAGACCCGGGACAGGCGGCTGAAGCTTTCTTT
CASSLDPGQAAEAFF
>16|TRBV15|-|many|TRBJ2-1
TGTGCCACCAGCAGAGAAGTAGGACTCTCCTACAATGAGCAGTTCTTC
CATSREVGLSYNEQFF
>14|TRBV28|TRBD1|once|TRBJ1-1
TGTGCCAGCATTCCAGGGGGGGAGGGCACTGAAGCTTTCTTT
CASIPGGEGTEAFF
>12|TRBV6-2/TRBV6-3|-|many|TRBJ2-7
TGTGCCAGCAGACCAGACAGATACGAGCAGTACTTC
CASRPDRYEQYF
>17|TRBV15|-|many|TRBJ1-5
TGTGCCACCAGCAGAGATAGGGCAGGCTATAGCAATCAGCCCCAGCATTTT
CATSRDRAGYSNQPQHF
>14|TRBV11-2|-|many|TRBJ2-3
TGTGCCAGCAGCTTACTCGCCCACACAGATACGCAGTATTTT
CASSLLAHTDTQYF
>15|TRBV12-3/TRBV12-4|-|many|TRBJ1-1
TGTGCCAGCAGTTCGTCATTGGGGGGACACACTGAAGCTTTCTTT
CASSSSLGGHTEAFF
>12|TRBV11-2|TRBD1|many|TRBJ1-1
TGTGCCAGCAGCTTAGGACAGGGAGAAGCTTTCTTT
CASSLGQGEAFF
>15|TRBV20-1|TRBD1|many|TRBJ1-6
TGCAGTGCTAGGGCCTCCGGGACAGATAATTCACCCCTCCACTTT
CSARASGTDNSPLHF
>14|TRBV6-2/TRBV6-3|-|many|TRBJ1-1
TGTGCCAGCAGTTCACAGGGTCTGAACACTGAAGCTTTCTTT
CASSSQGLNTEAFF
>16|TRBV3-1|TRBD2|many|TRBJ2-1
TGTGCCAGCAGCCAAATGTTTAGCGGGGCCCTGAATGAGCAGTTCTTC
CASSQMFSGALNEQFF
>15|TRBV6-2/TRBV6-3|-|many|TRBJ2-3
TGTGCCAGCAGTAACGTAGCGGACGGTCCAGATACGCAGTATTTT
CASSNVADGPDTQYF
>15|TRBV5-6|-|few|TRBJ1-5
TGTGCCAGCAGCTTAGAAAGGACAGGCAATCAGCCCCAGCATTTT
CASSLERTGNQPQHF
>15|TRBV12-3/TRBV12-4|TRBD2|many|TRBJ2-1
TGTGCCAGCCGGCTTAGACTAGCGGGTTTCAATGAGCAGTTCTTC
CASRLRLAGFNEQFF
>13|TRBV18|TRBD1|few|TRBJ1-2
TGTGCCAGCTCAGGCGACAGGGTTTTTGGCTACACCTTC
CASSGDRVFGYTF
>15|TRBV5-1|-|-|TRBJ1-2
TGCGCCAGCAGCTTGGAAGGGAATTCTAACTATGGCTACACCTTC
CASSLEGNSNYGYTF
>15|TRBV3-1|TRBD1|many|TRBJ1-5
TGTGCCAGCAGCCAAACAGGGGAGAGAAATCAGCCCCAGCATTTT
CASSQTGERNQPQHF
>15|TRBV10-1|TRBD2|-|TRBJ2-3
TGCGCCAGCAGTGATATAGCGGGAGGCGAAGATACGCAGTATTTT
CASSDIAGGEDTQYF
>11|TRBV2|-|-|TRBJ1-2
TGTGCCAGCAGTGAAAGTTATGGCTACACCTTC
CASSESYGYTF
>14|TRBV11-2|-|-|TRBJ1-2
TGTGCCAGCAGCTTAGACGGCGGTAACTATGGCTACACCTTC
CASSLDGGNYGYTF
>15|TRBV14|-|many|TRBJ2-1
TGTGCCAGCAGCAAAGAAGCGGCCTCCTACAATGAGCAGTTCTTC
CASSKEAASYNEQFF
>15|TRBV19|-|few|TRBJ1-5
TGTGCCAGTAGTATAACGGGGAGGGTACATCAGCCCCAGCATTTT
CASSITGRVHQPQHF